The present entry profiles one T cell receptor beta chain with its context. Clones were sequenced by immunoSEQ multiplex PCR, and TCRdb holds only the in-frame ones, with some missing. The table lists about 420,000 clones, roughly 90% of them singletons. These data are taken from a study of Ad26.COV2.S vaccination and SARS-CoV-2 variants. As for the study in general: Trial arm assignment for the donor was COV1001 Ad26.COV2.S.

Treatment given: about 20 received Ad26.COV2.S at low or high dose, single or two shots; 5 received placebo; per-sample allocation not given. Samples analyzed were those drawn on day 63 after the first vaccine or placebo injection. The TCR comes from a person between 18 and 65 years old who received the Ad26.COV2.S COVID-19 vaccine or a placebo. The sample here was peripheral blood, taken in a trial of Ad26.COV2.S vaccine versus placebo.

The CDR3 protein is CASSLGGQINTEAFF. The CDR3 nucleotides read TGTGCCAGCTCCCTAGGGGGACAGATCAACACTGAAGCTTTCTTT. This chain connects TRBV6-5 to TRBJ1-1; 7 bases agree with TRBD1. Germline V gene sequence: CDR1 MNHEY, CDR2 SVGAGI. The trim removed 8 bases at V and 2 bases at J, leaving 11 bases unmatched. The CDR3 spans 15 residues.